The next 12 T cell receptor beta chains were all read from a single sample in a study of cytomegalovirus exposure and HLA in healthy donors. PCR primers comprised 60 Vbeta and 13 Jbeta primers. The data were produced by immunoSEQ multiplex PCR, yet TCRdb's version contains in-frame clones alone and is incomplete. The sample yields more than 150,000 clones, 60% to 85% seen once. The sequencing sample was made of PBMCs. These receptors were obtained from a man aged 18 to 30 in good health and CMV-seronegative.

The V and J genes are TRBV6-5 and TRBJ2-5; the D gene is possibly TRBD2 (6 bases). The DNA end favors TRBJ2-7, so the J call may be wrong. From germline, CDR1 is MNHEY and CDR2 SVGAGI. The CDR3 sequence is 12 residues long. The CDR3 protein is CASSDAGYEQYF. The CDR3 region has the DNA TGTGCCAGCAGTGACGCGGGATACGAGCAGTACTTC.

The sample holds a few counts of this clone. The V and J genes are TRBV9 and TRBJ1-2, with TRBD1 identical over 9 bases. This CDR3 spans 14 amino acids. Germline V lookup: CDR1 SGDLS, CDR2 YYNGEE. The V segment lost 2 bases and the J segment 6 bases; nucleotides outside the gene matches: 5. The CDR3 DNA is TGTGCCAGCAGCGTCGGACAGGGGATACATGGCTACACCTTC. This encodes CASSVGQGIHGYTF.

A few counts support this clone. The genes are TRBV29-1 and TRBJ2-7, with D tentatively TRBD1 (6 bases). The CDR3 extends over 13 amino acids. Trimming left V 6 bases short and J 0 bases short, with 12 bases between. CDR1 is SQVTM, CDR2 ANQGSEA, per germline. This CDR3 is CSVRQGSSYEQYF. As DNA, the CDR3 is TGCAGCGTCCGCCAGGGGAGCTCCTACGAGCAGTACTTC.

V is TRBV7-9 and J is TRBJ1-5, with a weak D call TRBD1 (6 bases). CDR1 SEHNR and CDR2 FQNEAQ come from the germline V gene (reference sequence). The CDR3 contains 16 residues. The ends were cut back, 4 bases at V and 2 bases at J, with 15 bases in the middle. The chain's CDR3 is CASSSQGLIGNQPQHF. As DNA, the CDR3 is TGTGCCAGCAGCTCCCAGGGGCTCATCGGCAATCAGCCCCAGCATTTT.

Remarks on this clone: An end of the junction does not agree with germline; a read error may underlie this. The chain has TRBV2 and TRBJ2-4; 8 bases agree with TRBD1. This CDR3 comprises 10 residues. CDR1 SNHLY and CDR2 FYNNEI come from the germline V gene. CDR3 coding DNA: TGTGCCAGCAGCCGGGACAGGTGTATGTTC. Its protein product is CASSRDRCMF.

V gene TRBV28 combines with J gene TRBJ2-1, with D possibly matching TRBD1 (6 bases). Trimming left V 6 bases short and J 13 bases short, with 19 bases between. CDR1 is MDHEN, CDR2 SYDVKM, per germline. This CDR3 region has 13 residues. CDR3 DNA sequence: TGTGCCAGCAGCGTTCATAACCGGGACAACCAGTTCTTC. Its translation: CASSVHNRDNQFF.

The J gene is TRBJ1-5, the V gene TRBV6-5, with unresolved D. V was clipped by 2 bases and J by 4 bases, with 9 bases between them. Germline V gives CDR1 MNHEY, CDR2 SVGAGI. The CDR3 length is 14 residues. CDR3 sequence reads: CASSYVLPNQPQHF. CDR3 nucleotides: TGTGCCAGCAGTTACGTACTTCCTAATCAGCCCCAGCATTTT.

This clone appeared once. The V gene is TRBV9, the J gene TRBJ2-2, with 7 bases lining up with TRBD1. Losses at the gene ends were 0 bases for V and 6 bases for J; bases not matched to a gene: 5. Germline-derived CDR1 and CDR2 are SGDLS and YYNGEE. There are 15 residues in the CDR3. The DNA for the CDR3 is TGTGCCAGCAGCGTAGAGGGGGCACAGGCCGGGGAGCTGTTTTTT. Residues: CASSVEGAQAGELFF.

The V call is TRBV10-3, the J call TRBJ2-2; tentatively, D is TRBD2 (6 bases). The germline CDR1 and CDR2 sequences are ENHRY and SYGVKD. This CDR3 comprises 16 residues. V shed 4 bases and J shed 1 base, with 13 bases lying between them. The chain's CDR3 is CAISAPGLENTGELFF. In nucleotides, the CDR3 is TGTGCCATCAGTGCTCCGGGACTCGAGAACACCGGGGAGCTGTTTTTT.

This clone was found a few times. The CDR3 region is CASSEGTEIQETQYF. As DNA, the CDR3 is TGTGCCAGCAGCGAAGGGACAGAGATACAAGAGACCCAGTACTTC. The V gene is TRBV9, the J gene TRBJ2-5, with 7 bases lining up with TRBD1. J lost 2 bases, V lost 3 bases, and 7 bases had no gene match. This CDR3 spans 15 amino acids. Germline assignment: CDR1 SGDLS and CDR2 YYNGEE.

The V call is TRBV27, the J call TRBJ2-6; 9 nucleotides line up with TRBD1. V lost 0 bases, J lost 4 bases, and 13 bases stayed unmatched. Germline V gene lookup returns CDR1 MNHEY and CDR2 SMNVEV (reference sequence). This CDR3 has 20 amino acids. CDR3 sequence reads: CASSLSLGTGILRGANVLTF. CDR3 in DNA: TGTGCCAGCAGTTTATCCCTAGGGACAGGGATTTTGAGGGGGGCCAACGTCCTGACTTTC.

The chain uses TRBV6-1 and TRBJ1-5; D gene ambiguous. CDR3 length: 14 residues. The germline CDR1 and CDR2 sequences are MNHNS and SASEGT. V was pared by 1 base and J by 4 bases, with 8 bases between. Here the CDR3 DNA reads TGTGCCAGCAGTGAAGATCGGGGTAATCAGCCCCAGCATTTT. Protein product: CASSEDRGNQPQHF.